The present T cell receptor beta chain was sequenced within a study of radiation and T cells in renal cell carcinoma. Turning to the study itself: Nephrectomy followed 15 Gy stereotactic body radiation by 4 weeks.

Indicated time point: blood 2 weeks post-SBRT. The sample's treatment: 15 Gy SBRT to primary tumor, nephrectomy 4 weeks later. Method: immunoSEQ multiplex PCR; TCRdb's copy keeps in-frame clones and lacks some. The sample shows roughly 120,000 clones, about 81% of them seen only once. CDR3 length equals 10 residues. The germline CDR1 and CDR2 sequences are MNHEY and SVGAGI. V lost 5 bases and J lost 8, with 6 bases in between. The rearrangement links TRBV6-5 to TRBJ1-2; no firm D call. This specimen consisted of blood, obtained from a patient whose treatment included radiotherapy and nephrectomy. The clonotype originates from a woman aged 60-75 years with renal cell carcinoma. The DNA for the CDR3 is TGTGCCAGCAGTGATGGGGGCTACACCTTC. Its translation: CASSDGGYTF.